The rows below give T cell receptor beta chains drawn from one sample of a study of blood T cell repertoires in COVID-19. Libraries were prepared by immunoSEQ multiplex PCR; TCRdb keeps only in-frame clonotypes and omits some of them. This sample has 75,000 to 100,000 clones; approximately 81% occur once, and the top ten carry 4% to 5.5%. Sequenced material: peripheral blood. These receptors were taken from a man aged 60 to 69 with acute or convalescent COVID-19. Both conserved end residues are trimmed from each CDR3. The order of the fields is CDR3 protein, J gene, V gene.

CDR3 protein: ASSVITSGRTEQF; J gene: TRBJ2-1; V gene: TRBV9
CDR3 protein: AWSVIVTGELF; J gene: TRBJ2-2; V gene: TRBV30
CDR3 protein: ASSLSSSLNIQY; J gene: TRBJ2-4; V gene: TRBV27
CDR3 protein: ASSDRGNSNQPQH; J gene: TRBJ1-5; V gene: TRBV6-1
CDR3 protein: ASSHHGQGVVETQY; J gene: TRBJ2-5; V gene: TRBV23-1
CDR3 protein: ASSLQSGQGLEAF; J gene: TRBJ1-1; V gene: TRBV19
CDR3 protein: ASSEGEGEIWSDTQY; J gene: TRBJ2-3; V gene: TRBV2
CDR3 protein: ASSVEDRGLGTQY; J gene: TRBJ2-5; V gene: TRBV9
CDR3 protein: ASGEGLRGYT; J gene: TRBJ1-2; V gene: TRBV6-6
CDR3 protein: ASSNTGTGDREQY; J gene: TRBJ2-7; V gene: TRBV28
CDR3 protein: ASSLETSGRADEQF; J gene: TRBJ2-1; V gene: TRBV5-4
CDR3 protein: ASGRTGGPREQY; J gene: TRBJ2-7; V gene: TRBV12-5
CDR3 protein: ASSFRGPDTQY; J gene: TRBJ2-3; V gene: TRBV5-6
CDR3 protein: ASSYRTGAMNTEAF; J gene: TRBJ1-1; V gene: TRBV5-1
CDR3 protein: ASSSRTDYNEQF; J gene: TRBJ2-1; V gene: TRBV5-1
CDR3 protein: ASSVTGAALGANVLT; J gene: TRBJ2-6; V gene: TRBV9
CDR3 protein: ASSNRSNQPQH; J gene: TRBJ1-5; V gene: TRBV9
CDR3 protein: ASSNGQFSSYNSPLH; J gene: TRBJ1-6; V gene: TRBV28
CDR3 protein: ASSVGSVNNEQF; J gene: TRBJ2-1; V gene: TRBV5-4
CDR3 protein: ASSYIPTGKDGYT; J gene: TRBJ1-2; V gene: TRBV6-2/TRBV6-3
CDR3 protein: ASSIFGLAGGQGKNIQY; J gene: TRBJ2-4; V gene: TRBV19
CDR3 protein: ASSTGLAGSYNEQF; J gene: TRBJ2-1; V gene: TRBV18
CDR3 protein: ASSLLERATNSPLH; J gene: TRBJ1-6; V gene: TRBV7-8
CDR3 protein: ASSDRGLYEQY; J gene: TRBJ2-7; V gene: TRBV2
CDR3 protein: ATKENSGNTIY; J gene: TRBJ1-3; V gene: TRBV6-5
CDR3 protein: ASSYQGVGEQY; J gene: TRBJ2-7; V gene: TRBV6-2/TRBV6-3
CDR3 protein: ASSSLTGSNQPQH; J gene: TRBJ1-5; V gene: TRBV7-8
CDR3 protein: ASSHKAGDVQY; J gene: TRBJ2-3; V gene: TRBV5-1
CDR3 protein: ASSLVGQGNFEQF; J gene: TRBJ2-1; V gene: TRBV28
CDR3 protein: ASSLETYEQY; J gene: TRBJ2-7; V gene: TRBV28
CDR3 protein: ASSGWLDPEAF; J gene: TRBJ1-1; V gene: TRBV7-3
CDR3 protein: ASSLAKGGIYEQY; J gene: TRBJ2-7; V gene: TRBV7-2
CDR3 protein: SASLPRDRGPEAF; J gene: TRBJ1-1; V gene: TRBV20-1
CDR3 protein: ASKGANYGYT; J gene: TRBJ1-2; V gene: TRBV9
CDR3 protein: ASSRQGGPFEQF; J gene: TRBJ2-1; V gene: TRBV28